The next 4 T cell receptor beta chains were all read from a single sample in a study of cytomegalovirus exposure and HLA in healthy donors. The PCR was carried out with 60 Vbeta primers and 13 Jbeta primers. Repertoires were generated with immunoSEQ multiplex PCR, while TCRdb's copy carries only in-frame clones and drops some. The profile covers about 67,000 clones, with 55% to 80% appearing a single time and more than 2% taken by the ten largest. Sequences were obtained from PBMCs. The receptor source for this set is a woman aged 30 to 39 in good health and CMV-seronegative.

The chain has TRBV7-2 and TRBJ2-7, with 8 nucleotides matching TRBD1. Per the germline V gene, CDR1 is SGHTA and CDR2 is FQGNSA. The V segment lost 5 bases and the J segment 6 bases; nucleotides outside the gene matches: 3. This CDR3 region has 12 residues. CDR3 amino acids: CASSRTGSEQYF. The CDR3 nucleotides read TGTGCCAGCAGCCGGACAGGGTCCGAGCAGTACTTC.

The chain joins TRBV30 to TRBJ1-4; TRBD1 aligns across 10 bases. The V gene's germline CDR1 is GTSNPN and CDR2 SVGIG (reference sequence). This CDR3 comprises 14 residues. J lost 6 bases, V lost 5 bases, and 6 bases had no gene match. CDR3 sequence: CAWDSGTGDEKLFF. CDR3 nucleotide sequence: TGTGCCTGGGATTCCGGGACAGGGGATGAAAAACTGTTTTTT.

This chain connects TRBV27 to TRBJ2-1, with 10 nucleotides matching TRBD1. This CDR3 has 18 amino acids. Germline V gene sequence: CDR1 MNHEY, CDR2 SMNVEV (reference sequence). J was trimmed by 5 bases and V by 2 bases; bases with no gene match: 12. In DNA, the CDR3 is TGTGCCAGCAGTTTACGACCTCCACGGACAGGGGGTCACAATGAGCAGTTCTTC. Its protein product is CASSLRPPRTGGHNEQFF.

In this sample, this clone turned up a few times. V is TRBV2 and J is TRBJ1-5; possible D gene TRBD1, 6 bases. CDR1 is SNHLY and CDR2 is FYNNEI in the germline V gene. The CDR3 has 13 residues. The germline V and J ends were trimmed by 6 bases and 7 bases, with 13 bases remaining between them. The CDR3 sequence: CASSQKRGQPQHF. The CDR3 DNA sequence: TGTGCCAGCAGCCAAAAAAGGGGGCAGCCCCAGCATTTT.